Presented here are 23 T cell receptor beta chains from one specimen sequenced in a study of PD-L1 blockade in urothelial cancer. Clones were read by immunoSEQ multiplex PCR, and TCRdb kept only the in-frame ones, dropping some. This table has tens of thousands of clones, roughly 85% appearing once. Specimen: PBMCs, collected around atezolizumab (anti-PD-L1) treatment. The receptors were gathered from a man in his 60s with urothelial cancer.

The chain couples TRBV28 to TRBJ1-2; 7 nucleotides agree with TRBD1. The CDR3 length is 13 residues. Germline-derived CDR1 and CDR2 are MDHEN and SYDVKM. Trimming took 5 bases from V and 4 from J; bases not matched to a gene: 4. The CDR3 DNA is TGTGCCAGCAGTAGACAGGGTACCTATGGCTACACCTTC. Amino acid sequence: CASSRQGTYGYTF.

This sequence joins TRBV9 and TRBJ2-7; tentatively, D is TRBD2 (6 bases). CDR1 and CDR2 from the germline V gene are SGDLS and YYNGEE. Trimming left V 0 bases short and J 2 bases short, with 12 bases between. The CDR3 totals 15 residues. The CDR3 loop is CASSVGGTETYEQYF. The CDR3 DNA reads as TGTGCCAGCAGCGTAGGGGGGACTGAGACCTACGAGCAGTACTTC.

The chain employs TRBV28 and TRBJ2-7; 7 bases agree with TRBD1. The J segment lost 0 bases and the V segment lost 7 bases, leaving 9 bases of the junction unmatched. CDR3 length: 15 residues. The germline CDR1 and CDR2 sequences are MDHEN and SYDVKM. The DNA for the CDR3 is TGTGCCAGCACCCCGGGGACAGCTAGCTCCTACGAGCAGTACTTC. Residues: CASTPGTASSYEQYF.

The gene calls are TRBV5-4 and TRBJ1-3, with 7 bases fitting TRBD1. Per germline, CDR1 SGHNT and CDR2 YYREEE (reference sequence). This CDR3 is 16 amino acids long. J lost 0 bases, V lost 4 bases, and 7 bases had no gene match. The CDR3 nucleotides read TGTGCCAGCAGCCCCGGACAGGCCGGCTCTGGAAACACCATATATTTT. This codes for CASSPGQAGSGNTIYF.

The rearrangement uses TRBV6-4 and TRBJ2-1; weak D call: TRBD2 (6 bases). This CDR3 comprises 15 residues. V was cut by 4 bases and J by 7 bases, with 17 bases left in between. Germline V lookup: CDR1 MRHNA, CDR2 SNTAGT. The CDR3 reads CASSAREHNWNEQFF. CDR3 bases: TGTGCCAGCAGTGCCCGGGAGCATAATTGGAATGAGCAGTTCTTC.

The chain uses TRBV7-6 and TRBJ1-6, with TRBD1 identical over 7 bases. The V gene end was trimmed by 5 bases and the J gene end by 4 bases; junction bases not matched to a gene: 5. CDR3 length: 15 amino acids. The germline V gene has CDR1 SGHVS and CDR2 FNYEAQ. The CDR3 DNA sequence: TGTGCCAGCAGCCCGGGACAGAGTTATAATTCACCCCTCCACTTT. Amino acid sequence: CASSPGQSYNSPLHF.

This clone was seen just once. The chain joins TRBV11-3 to TRBJ2-2; perhaps TRBD2 as D (5 bases). This CDR3 has 15 residues. Trimming left V 11 bases short and J 0 bases short, with 16 bases between. From germline, CDR1 is SGHNT and CDR2 YENEEA. In DNA, the CDR3 is TGTGCCTCGGGGATGGGGTCAGCGAACACCGGGGAGCTGTTTTTT. Translation gives CASGMGSANTGELFF.

This rearrangement joins TRBV6-5 to TRBJ2-7; weak D call: TRBD2 (5 bases). V was cut by 4 bases and J by 3 bases, with 19 bases left in between. This CDR3 has 16 residues. Germline values: CDR1 MNHEY, CDR2 SVGAGI. Here the CDR3 reads CASSLSYHGVGYEQYF. The CDR3 DNA reads as TGTGCCAGCAGTTTATCTTACCACGGGGTAGGCTACGAGCAGTACTTC.

This sequence joins TRBV5-1 and TRBJ1-6, with no clear D. This CDR3 contains 16 residues. CDR1 is SGHRS, CDR2 YFSETQ, per germline. V was pared by 1 base and J by 0 bases, with 8 bases between. CDR3 bases: TGCGCCAGCAGCTTGACCGTGAGCTCCTATAATTCACCCCTCCACTTT. It specifies CASSLTVSSYNSPLHF.

This chain joins TRBV5-1 and TRBJ2-7; 10 nucleotides align to TRBD1. Germline CDR1 and CDR2: SGHRS and YFSETQ. With 4 bases clipped from V and 2 bases from J, the junction kept 3 bases outside the gene matches. The CDR3 is 14 residues long. The DNA of the CDR3 is TGCGCCAGCAGCGCGGGACAGGGGCCCTACGAGCAGTACTTC. Its translation: CASSAGQGPYEQYF. Using reference TRBV5-1 and TRBJ2-7 for the parts outside the CDR3, the full variable domain is KAGVTQTPRYLIKTRGQQVTLSCSPISGHRSVSWYQQTPGQGLQFLFEYFSETQRNKGNFPGRFSGRQFSNSRSEMNVSTLELGDSALYLCASSAGQGPYEQYFGPGTRLTVT.

This clone was seen only once. The rearrangement joins TRBV13 to TRBJ2-5; TRBD1 agrees at 8 bases. CDR3 length: 16 residues. V shed 5 bases and J 2 bases; nucleotides not matched to a gene: 10. In germline, CDR1 is PRHDT, CDR2 FYEKMQ (reference sequence). The CDR3 DNA reads TGTGCCAGCAGCCGGTTGGGACAGGCTCGACAAGAGACCCAGTACTTC. The encoded protein is CASSRLGQARQETQYF.

The chain uses TRBV28 and TRBJ1-2; D is uncertain. With 8 bases removed from V and 0 bases from J, the gap between germline ends came to 16 bases. The germline CDR1 and CDR2 sequences are MDHEN and SYDVKM. The CDR3 contains 15 residues. The CDR3 nucleotides read TGTGCCAGCGTCCCGCAGACATCCCCTAACTATGGCTACACCTTC. Its protein is CASVPQTSPNYGYTF.

The genes are TRBV7-6 and TRBJ2-1, with a possible D match to TRBD2 (6 bases). V was shortened by 0 bases and J by 4 bases, with 10 bases between the two germline ends. The length of the CDR3 is 15 residues. Germline V gene lookup returns CDR1 SGHVS and CDR2 FNYEAQ. In nucleotides, the CDR3 is TGTGCCAGCAGCTTAGCGGAGGGAGCTTACAATGAGCAGTTCTTC. Translated: CASSLAEGAYNEQFF.

The rearrangement joins TRBV9 to TRBJ2-3, with a weak D call TRBD2 (7 bases). The CDR3 sequence is 15 residues long. The ends were cut back, 4 bases at V and 6 bases at J, with 18 bases in the middle. The germline gives CDR1 SGDLS, CDR2 YYNGEE. The chain's CDR3 is CASSIGGGQGDTQYF. The CDR3 nucleotides are TGTGCCAGCAGCATTGGGGGGGGGCAGGGCGATACGCAGTATTTT.

This clone has just one count. The chain carries TRBV2 and TRBJ1-1; no clear D. There are 13 residues in the CDR3. Germline CDR1 and CDR2: SNHLY and FYNNEI. Trimming took 6 bases from V and 1 from J, leaving 9 bases between them. The CDR3: CASRTAGNTEAFF. CDR3 DNA: TGTGCCAGCAGAACAGCGGGGAACACTGAAGCTTTCTTT.

This clone was observed a handful of times. V usage is TRBV18 and J usage is TRBJ1-1; 7 bases agree with TRBD1. The CDR3 length is 15 residues. Per germline, CDR1 KGHSH and CDR2 LQKENI. The junction had 6 bases not matched to a gene; V was cut back by 5 bases and J by 0 bases. The DNA for the CDR3 is TGTGCCAGCTCAGAATACAGGGGAATGAACACTGAAGCTTTCTTT. Residues: CASSEYRGMNTEAFF.

The genes are TRBV7-3 and TRBJ2-3, with D perhaps TRBD1 (6 bases). The CDR3 contains 16 residues. Trimming left V 4 bases short and J 1 base short, with 15 bases between. From germline, CDR1 is SGHTA and CDR2 FQGTGA. CDR3 loop: CASSSPRGSGTDTQYF. CDR3 in DNA: TGTGCCAGCAGCTCCCCCAGGGGTTCGGGCACAGATACGCAGTATTTT. The whole variable domain, remainder taken from reference TRBV7-3 and TRBJ2-3, is GAGVSQTPSNKVTEKGKYVELRCDPISGHTALYWYRQSLGQGPEFLIYFQGTGAADDSGLPNDRFFAVRPEGSVSTLKIQRTERGDSAVYLCASSSPRGSGTDTQYFGPGTRLTVL.

The chain is built from TRBV11-2 and TRBJ2-7, with TRBD1 as a possible D gene (6 bases). Trimming stripped 2 bases from V and 5 bases from J, with 13 bases between. The CDR3 length is 14 residues. Germline V CDR1 and CDR2: SGHAT, FQNNGV. CDR3 residues: CASSLRGLIHEQYF. As DNA, the CDR3 is TGTGCCAGCAGCTTAAGGGGGTTGATTCACGAGCAGTACTTC.

The V gene is TRBV5-4, the J gene TRBJ2-2; 9 nucleotides align to TRBD2. Germline CDR1 and CDR2: SGHNT and YYREEE (reference sequence). The CDR3 totals 17 residues. V was pared by 3 bases and J by 7 bases, with 13 bases of the junction left unmatched. The chain's CDR3 is CASSSGPGGGAGGELFF. The CDR3 coding sequence is TGTGCCAGCAGCTCCGGACCCGGCGGGGGGGCCGGCGGGGAGCTGTTTTTT.

The chain has TRBV5-1 and TRBJ2-2; D is perhaps TRBD1 (6 bases). Between the trimmed V and J ends, which lost 5 bases and 2 bases, there was a span of 10 bases. This CDR3 comprises 14 residues. CDR1 and CDR2 (germline): SGHRS, YFSETQ. CDR3 sequence reads: CASRPGTNTGELFF. The CDR3 DNA is TGCGCCAGCAGACCAGGGACAAACACCGGGGAGCTGTTTTTT.

CDR3 nucleotides: TGTGCCAGCAGCTTAGATGGGACTCTTCAGCCCCAGCATTTT. It encodes CASSLDGTLQPQHF. The genes are TRBV7-6 and TRBJ1-5, with D possibly TRBD1 on 5 matching bases. CDR3 length: 14 residues. Trimming took 1 base from V and 6 from J, leaving 10 bases between them. Germline V gives CDR1 SGHVS, CDR2 FNYEAQ. The full variable domain, its missing parts supplied by reference TRBV7-6 and TRBJ1-5, is GAGVSQSPRYKVTKRGQDVALRCDPISGHVSLYWYRQALGQGPEFLTYFNYEAQQDKSGLPNDRFSAERPEGSISTLTIQRTEQRDSAMYRCASSLDGTLQPQHFGDGTRLSIL.

This sequence joins TRBV6-4 and TRBJ2-7; 10 positions agree with TRBD1. Trimming cost V 6 bases and J 4 bases; bases outside gene matches: 6. CDR1 MRHNA and CDR2 SNTAGT come from the germline V gene. This CDR3 contains 14 residues. The CDR3 region has the DNA TGTGCCAGCAGGCTGGGACAGGGGAGGTACGAGCAGTACTTC. Its translation is CASRLGQGRYEQYF.

This chain joins TRBV19 and TRBJ1-2; 7 positions agree with TRBD1. This CDR3 contains 15 residues. Germline V gene sequence: CDR1 LNHDA, CDR2 SQIVND (reference sequence). With V trimmed by 3 bases and J by 4 bases, 8 bases remained unmatched. The CDR3 region is CASSMASTGAYGYTF. DNA for the CDR3: TGTGCCAGTAGTATGGCTAGTACAGGGGCCTATGGCTACACCTTC.